The rows below give T cell receptor beta chains drawn from one sample of a study of CD8 T cells in Susac syndrome. One entry per CDR3 protein results from TCRdb running MiXCR on the immunoSEQ multiplex PCR reads. The data hold about 130,000 distinct CDR3 sequences, with around 94% observed a single time. What was sequenced was CD4+ T cells from PBMCs. Every receptor here comes from a human donor in good health. Each CDR3 is given without its conserved first and last residue. Each record gives: V gene, J gene, CDR3 protein.

v_gene: TRBV6-5; j_gene: TRBJ2-5; CDR3aa: ASSLVWGSQETQY
v_gene: TRBV18; j_gene: TRBJ2-5; CDR3aa: ASSLHTGAEETQY
v_gene: TRBV20-1; j_gene: TRBJ2-1; CDR3aa: SARFPGLAGDGSSYNEQF
v_gene: TRBV7-2; j_gene: TRBJ1-3; CDR3aa: ASSSTGGINTIY
v_gene: TRBV6-5; j_gene: TRBJ2-5; CDR3aa: ASSTGQGPRETQY
v_gene: TRBV7-2; j_gene: TRBJ2-1; CDR3aa: ASSPSSGNYNEQF
v_gene: TRBV4-2; j_gene: TRBJ2-5; CDR3aa: ASSQARGAGETQY
v_gene: TRBV7-2; j_gene: TRBJ2-3; CDR3aa: ASSSTSGSHADTQY
v_gene: TRBV6-5; j_gene: TRBJ2-3; CDR3aa: ASSYSGKRDTQY
v_gene: TRBV5-1; j_gene: TRBJ2-2; CDR3aa: ASSPRGTGQVGELF
v_gene: TRBV7-2; j_gene: TRBJ2-2; CDR3aa: ASSRLADTGELF